The 16 T cell receptor beta chains below come from one sample, sequenced in a study of cytomegalovirus exposure and HLA in healthy donors (dated by TCRdb to about 2017). Libraries were made using the immunoSEQ multiplex PCR assay. For the multiplex PCR, a mixture combining 60 forward primers for TCR Vbeta segments and 13 reverse primers for TCR Jbeta segments was used. TCRdb took over this immuneACCESS table, retaining in-frame rearrangements with V and J assigned. Such tables are incomplete; in checked studies, under half of the missing clones stem from an unresolved V gene, and the remainder is unexplained. This sample has some 150,000 clones in its table, and 77% of those were observed once. About 1.5% of the sample is taken by the ten largest. The sequenced sample consisted of PBMCs. These receptors all come from a woman aged 30 to 39 in good health and CMV-seronegative.

There are a few counts of this clone. The J gene is TRBJ1-1, the V gene TRBV27; 9 nucleotides agree with TRBD1. With V trimmed by 3 bases and J by 1 base, 0 bases remained unmatched. CDR1 is MNHEY and CDR2 is SMNVEV in the germline V gene (reference sequence). The CDR3 is made up of 14 amino acids. CDR3 protein: CASSLGQGNTEAFF. CDR3 DNA sequence: TGTGCCAGCAGTTTGGGACAGGGGAACACTGAAGCTTTCTTT.

The chain recombines TRBV5-5 with TRBJ1-2; perhaps TRBD1 as D (5 bases). V was pared by 4 bases and J by 8 bases, with 18 bases between. CDR1 and CDR2 from the germline V gene are SGHKS and YYEKEE (reference sequence). This CDR3 spans 14 amino acids. This CDR3 is CASSQAGFVVGYTF. Here the CDR3 DNA reads TGTGCCAGCAGCCAAGCAGGGTTCGTGGTCGGCTACACCTTC.

V usage is TRBV6-6 and J usage is TRBJ2-7; 11 positions match TRBD2. CDR3 size: 14 residues. The trim removed 3 bases at V and 6 bases at J, leaving 4 bases unmatched. CDR1 MNHNY and CDR2 SVGAGI come from the germline V gene (reference sequence). The chain's CDR3 is CASSYPGLAAEQYF. In DNA, the CDR3 is TGTGCCAGCAGTTATCCGGGACTAGCGGCCGAGCAGTACTTC.

The rearrangement uses TRBV29-1 and TRBJ1-5, with a possible D match to TRBD1 (5 bases). The CDR3 length is 13 residues. The germline V gene has CDR1 SQVTM and CDR2 ANQGSEA. The V end lost 4 bases, the J end lost 3 bases, and 10 bases lay between the germline ends. CDR3 protein: CSVAGNPNQPQHF. DNA of the CDR3: TGCAGCGTTGCAGGGAATCCCAATCAGCCCCAGCATTTT.

This sequence joins TRBV18 and TRBJ1-2, with a tentative D call TRBD1 (5 bases). CDR1 and CDR2 from the germline V gene are KGHSH and LQKENI. The CDR3 length is 13 residues. V lost 2 bases to trimming and J lost 6 bases, with 10 bases between them. The CDR3 reads CASSPAGRDGYTF. For the CDR3, the DNA is TGTGCCAGCTCACCAGCAGGGCGCGATGGCTACACCTTC.

A note on this clone: One junction end does not reproduce the germline sequence, and a read error may be involved. The chain recombines TRBV30 with TRBJ2-7, with TRBD1 matching 7 bases. The CDR3 covers 11 residues. The germline V gene encodes CDR1 GTSNPN and CDR2 SVGIG (reference sequence). DNA of the CDR3: TGTGCCTGGAGTACGGGACAGTTAAACGAATTC. Translated: CAWSTGQLNEF.

The chain has TRBV5-1 and TRBJ2-3; D gene unclear. The CDR3 covers 15 residues. CDR1 SGHRS and CDR2 YFSETQ come from the germline V gene. V lost 0 bases and J 1 base, leaving 9 bases between the germline ends. The CDR3: CASSLGASRTDTQYF. CDR3 DNA: TGCGCCAGCAGCTTGGGGGCGAGCCGCACAGATACGCAGTATTTT.

The chain couples TRBV7-9 to TRBJ1-1; D not resolved. The germline CDR1 and CDR2 sequences are SEHNR and FQNEAQ (reference sequence). Trimming took 5 bases from V and 3 from J, leaving 10 bases between them. The CDR3 is 13 residues long. The CDR3 sequence: CASSDPADTEAFF. The CDR3 coding sequence is TGTGCCAGCAGCGACCCGGCGGACACTGAAGCTTTCTTT.

The V gene is TRBV30, the J gene TRBJ2-6, with a possible D match to TRBD2 (6 bases). The CDR3 runs 15 residues. Germline V gene data show CDR1 as GTSNPN and CDR2 as SVGIG (reference sequence). Trimming pared 0 bases from V and 4 bases from J, leaving 10 bases between. The CDR3 DNA is TGTGCCTGGAGTGTATGGGGGGTCGGGGCCAACGTCCTGACTTTC. Translation: CAWSVWGVGANVLTF.

This chain connects TRBV28 to TRBJ2-7; TRBD1 agrees at 9 bases. This CDR3 spans 15 amino acids. The trim removed 7 bases at V and 4 bases at J, leaving 11 bases unmatched. The germline V gene has CDR1 MDHEN and CDR2 SYDVKM. The CDR3 spells CASTLRDRVLYEQYF. The CDR3, as DNA: TGTGCCAGCACTCTCCGGGACAGGGTTTTATACGAGCAGTACTTC. Together with reference TRBV28 and TRBJ2-7, the CDR3 gives the full variable domain: DVKVTQSSRYLVKRTGEKVFLECVQDMDHENMFWYRQDPGLGLRLIYFSYDVKMKEKGDIPEGYSVSREKKERFSLILESASTNQTSMYLCASTLRDRVLYEQYFGPGTRLTVT.

The chain links TRBV7-2 to TRBJ2-7, with 9 nucleotides matching TRBD1. Germline CDR1 SGHTA, CDR2 FQGNSA. V gave up 1 base and J gave up 5 bases; unmatched junction bases: 3. CDR3 length: 14 residues. The CDR3 is CASSLGTGANEQYF. CDR3 nucleotides: TGTGCCAGCAGCTTAGGGACAGGGGCTAACGAGCAGTACTTC.

The rearrangement joins TRBV27 to TRBJ2-1; 9 bases match TRBD1. The V and J ends lost 9 bases and 8 bases, in that order; junction bases with no gene match: 11. Germline CDR1 and CDR2: MNHEY and SMNVEV (reference sequence). CDR3 size: 14 residues. In DNA form, the CDR3 reads TGTGCCAGTCGACCGGGACAGGGTACCTATGAGCAGTTCTTC. This encodes CASRPGQGTYEQFF.

The rearrangement links TRBV2 to TRBJ2-7; no firm D call. Between the trimmed V and J ends, which lost 8 bases and 0 bases, there was a span of 14 bases. Per germline, CDR1 SNHLY and CDR2 FYNNEI. This CDR3 is 14 amino acids long. CDR3 region: CASRPEDDSYEQYF. The CDR3, as DNA: TGTGCCAGCCGGCCCGAGGATGACTCCTACGAGCAGTACTTC.

J is TRBJ2-1 and V is TRBV28; no definite D call. The V end lost 1 base, the J end lost 9 bases, and 10 bases lay between the germline ends. The germline V gene has CDR1 MDHEN and CDR2 SYDVKM. The CDR3 has 13 residues. The CDR3 DNA follows: TGTGCCAGCAGTTTATTTGGAGTCGGTGAGCAGTTCTTC. Translation: CASSLFGVGEQFF.

The rearrangement uses TRBV5-1 and TRBJ2-5; 10 positions match TRBD1. Germline assignment: CDR1 SGHRS and CDR2 YFSETQ. J gave up 9 bases and V 4 bases, and 9 bases lay outside the gene matches. This CDR3 is 14 amino acids long. CDR3 in amino acids: CASSTGTGVLAQYF. Here the CDR3 DNA reads TGCGCCAGCAGCACCGGGACAGGGGTTCTTGCCCAGTACTTC.

This clone has just one count. This chain links TRBV5-1 with TRBJ2-3; D uncertain. V lost 5 bases to trimming and J lost 3 bases, with 7 bases between them. The CDR3 totals 12 residues. Germline CDR1 reads SGHRS; CDR2 reads YFSETQ. The CDR3: CASRLRTDTQYF. The CDR3 DNA reads TGCGCCAGCAGACTGCGTACAGATACGCAGTATTTT. Full variable domain (outside the CDR3, taken from reference TRBV5-1 and TRBJ2-3): KAGVTQTPRYLIKTRGQQVTLSCSPISGHRSVSWYQQTPGQGLQFLFEYFSETQRNKGNFPGRFSGRQFSNSRSEMNVSTLELGDSALYLCASRLRTDTQYFGPGTRLTVL.